These T cell receptor beta chains were read from a single sample in a study of cytomegalovirus exposure and HLA in healthy donors. Assay used: immunoSEQ multiplex PCR; TCRdb lists only in-frame clones, some missing. The sample lists about 160,000 clones; around 68% were seen once. The specimen was PBMCs. The source of these receptors is a man over 45 in good health and CMV-seronegative. Each CDR3 is given with its conserved first and last residue. D genes are given only for firm matches. Expanded clones get a size class; other rows say once, few or many, or leave the size out.

size: NA
V: TRBV6-5
J: TRBJ1-1
D: NA
CDR3: CASSQVEAFF
DNA: TGTGCCAGCAGCCAGGTCGAAGCTTTCTTT

size: NA
V: TRBV7-9
J: TRBJ2-3
D: NA
CDR3: CASSLPQGLDTQYF
DNA: TGTGCCAGCAGCTTACCGCAGGGTCTGGATACGCAGTATTTT

size: NA
V: TRBV19
J: TRBJ1-2
D: NA
CDR3: CASRKTGGEGGYTF
DNA: TGTGCCAGTAGGAAAACAGGAGGGGAAGGTGGCTACACCTTC

size: NA
V: TRBV7-3
J: TRBJ2-7
D: NA
CDR3: CASSLDTHHEQYF
DNA: TGTGCCAGCAGCTTAGATACTCACCACGAGCAGTACTTC

size: NA
V: TRBV21-1
J: TRBJ1-5
D: NA
CDR3: CASSNRDREDQPQHF
DNA: TGTGCCAGCAGCAACCGGGACAGGGAGGATCAGCCCCAGCATTTT

size: once
V: TRBV5-1
J: TRBJ2-3
D: NA
CDR3: CASSLGAQGRDTQYF
DNA: TGCGCCAGCAGCCTGGGAGCCCAGGGCAGGGATACGCAGTATTTT

size: NA
V: TRBV28
J: TRBJ1-1
D: TRBD1
CDR3: CASLGQTPPEAFF
DNA: TGTGCCAGCCTGGGACAGACACCCCCTGAAGCTTTCTTT

size: few
V: TRBV19
J: TRBJ2-1
D: NA
CDR3: CASSAGAAGAYNEQFF
DNA: TGTGCCAGTAGCGCAGGGGCCGCTGGGGCCTACAATGAGCAGTTCTTC

size: NA
V: TRBV6-1
J: TRBJ2-7
D: TRBD1
CDR3: CAIYRGSSYEQYF
DNA: TGTGCCATATACAGGGGGAGCTCCTACGAGCAGTACTTC

size: NA
V: TRBV11-2
J: TRBJ2-3
D: TRBD2
CDR3: CASSPERGRTDTQYF
DNA: TGTGCCAGCAGCCCAGAGCGGGGGAGGACAGATACGCAGTATTTT

size: NA
V: TRBV5-1
J: TRBJ1-2
D: NA
CDR3: CASSSSSGTPGVYGYTF
DNA: TGCGCCAGCAGTTCAAGTTCCGGGACACCCGGAGTCTATGGCTACACCTTC

size: NA
V: TRBV18
J: TRBJ2-3
D: TRBD2
CDR3: CASSAGLAGTSDTQYF
DNA: TGTGCCAGCTCAGCCGGACTAGCGGGGACCTCAGATACGCAGTATTTT

size: NA
V: TRBV18
J: TRBJ2-7
D: TRBD2
CDR3: CASSPPLSGAAYEQYF
DNA: TGTGCCAGCTCACCCCCCCTCAGCGGGGCAGCCTACGAGCAGTACTTC

size: NA
V: TRBV19
J: TRBJ2-7
D: NA
CDR3: CASSTQGFQYEQYF
DNA: TGTGCCAGTAGTACCCAGGGGTTTCAGTACGAGCAGTACTTC